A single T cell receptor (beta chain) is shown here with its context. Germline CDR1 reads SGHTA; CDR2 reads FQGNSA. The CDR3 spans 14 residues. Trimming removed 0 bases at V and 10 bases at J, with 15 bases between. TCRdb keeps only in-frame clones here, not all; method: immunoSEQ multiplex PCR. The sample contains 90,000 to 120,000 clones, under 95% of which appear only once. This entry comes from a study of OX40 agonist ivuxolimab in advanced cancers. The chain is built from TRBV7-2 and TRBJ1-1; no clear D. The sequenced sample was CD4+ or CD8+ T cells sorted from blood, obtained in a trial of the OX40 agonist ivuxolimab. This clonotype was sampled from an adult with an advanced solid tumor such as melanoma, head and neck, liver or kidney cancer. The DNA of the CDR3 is TGTGCCAGCAGCTTAGCGCTTGGAGGGAGCGGAGCTTTCTTT. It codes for CASSLALGGSGAFF.